The sequence of this T cell receptor (beta chain) was determined in a study of T cell responses to AZD1222 COVID-19 vaccine (dated by TCRdb to about 2021). Regarding the study in general: TCR sequencing covered roughly 230 trial participants: about 210 given two doses of AZD1222 and 26 given two doses of MenACWY control vaccine. Enrollment into the trials was organized by age into subgroups of 18-55, 56-69 and 70-plus years, and those subgroups contained roughly 140, 27 and 60 TCR-sequenced participants, respectively. General conclusions and limits of the study: Because no day 14 peak-response samples were available, the repertoires could be characterized only after the peak T cell response. Nearly half of unique spike-specific TCRs reportedly recognized epitopes outside regions mutated in the B.1.351 and B.1.1.7 variants. Conclusions about previously exposed vaccinees are limited, since just six AZD1222 recipients were seropositive for SARS-CoV-2 at baseline. Participants were mostly white British, with more females than males. The authors suggested clonal diversity may have been underestimated. The whole spike protein was spanned by vaccine-associated CD4 TCRs, and dominant responses were seen in regions 160-218 and 743-854. The 56-69-year group was small, and its depth increase did not reach significance, likely because of low power. A significant rise in spike-specific TCR breadth and depth was observed after two AZD1222 doses relative to day 0 and relative to MenACWY recipients.

Regarding this clone: Its antigen is still unknown. No quality values exist for individual bases; no much larger clone is one base distant.

In light of the paper, this sample's time point label describes: baseline before first vaccination. The treatment or condition label for this specimen denotes: meningococcal conjugate vaccine given as trial control. Samples from vaccinated people were obtained from the UK trials COV001 and COV002, which included a single-blind randomized controlled phase 2/3 trial of AZD1222 (ChAdOx1 nCoV-19) in healthy adults. For TCRbeta chain sequencing, PBMC samples were collected from trial participants at day 0 and at day 28 after the second dose. The CDR3 regions of human TCRbeta chains were analyzed by immunosequencing. As for how the authors treated the data: Repertoire TCRs were matched against a reference library of SARS-CoV-2-specific TCRs generated with the MIRA antigen-specificity platform. Breadth was defined as the fraction of unique TCRs that were SARS-CoV-2-associated. Depth was defined as the fraction of total T cells that were SARS-CoV-2-associated. Each spike-specific TCR was assigned to its reactive spike region and to a CD4 or CD8 class using the MIRA data. Log10-transformed breadth and depth values were compared by one-way ANOVA with Sidak's multiple comparisons tests. Imported from immuneACCESS, the table was reduced by TCRdb to in-frame sequences with V and J called. These copies leave out some clones; in studies compared against another copy, an unresolved V gene accounts for under half, and the cause of the remainder is not known. V and J calls plus clone size are reproduced from that table; the DNA served to infer D and trimming. The sample yields approximately 140,000 clones; more than 80% were counted once. Together, the top ten hold 0.91% of the sample.

Inclusive of the bounding cysteine and phenylalanine, the CDR3 is 16 residues long. The CDR3 DNA has 48 bases and is translated from base 1. At the junction V is shortened by 5 bases and J by 2 bases, with 16 bases in between. Reading the germline V gene gives CDR1 MDHEN and CDR2 SYDVKM. In this chain, TRBV28 is recombined with TRBJ2-1, with TRBD1 tentatively as D gene (5 bases match). This sample comprised peripheral blood, obtained on day 0 of MenACWY control vaccination. This receptor was taken from an adult in good health. The CDR3 region reads CASSEPRGEPYNEQFF. The sequenced DNA is TGTGCCAGCAGTGAGCCAAGGGGTGAGCCCTACAATGAGCAGTTCTTC.